This T cell receptor beta chain stems from a study of blood T cell repertoires in COVID-19 (TCRdb year 2020). As for the study more broadly: Samples from collaborators originated in the United States, Italy and Spain and spanned both the acute and convalescent phases of COVID-19. Nearly every sample came with metadata listing a de-identified subject ID, COVID-19 status, age in years and sex. The prospective study material was composed of cDNA or gDNA derived from T cells, B-cell-depleted T cells, or PBMCs. Where available, HLA class I and class II types were obtained from metadata supplied by the sample provider rather than from assay-based typing. The repertoires were made available in a free public database intended to serve as a resource for research on the immune response to SARS-CoV-2. The dataset comprised deeply sampled blood TCRbeta repertoires from subjects exposed to, actively infected with, or recovered from COVID-19. The samples were drawn from two sources: the first 160 participants of the ongoing ImmuneRACE study, and about 1,300 subjects contributed by 6 global collaborators.

General conclusions and limits of the study: How much clinical and demographic metadata was included differed by source and by participant, and the metadata was provided uncurated.

The immunoSEQ Assay, a bias-controlled multiplex PCR, was used to amplify TCRbeta CDR3 regions from genomic DNA. The paper's data handling went like this. The number of nucleated cells in each sample was estimated by amplification of reference gene primers within the assay. To quantify the absolute abundance of each unique TCRbeta CDR3 rearrangement, sequence reads were collapsed and filtered. Productive Simpson clonality was computed per sample as the square root of Simpson's diversity index over productive rearrangements. In its TCRdb copy, this immuneACCESS table keeps in-frame sequences only and misses some clones. Where compared with another copy, unresolved V genes explain less than half of these, and the others have no known cause. V, J and clone size reflect that table, while D and trimming were determined from the DNA. The sample has roughly 100,000 clones on record, 85% to 95% of them singletons. Approximately 5.8% of the sample is in the top ten clones.

On this clone: The antigen this receptor binds is unknown. Within one base of it there is no much larger clone, and no base qualities were kept.

Taken from the germline V gene, the CDR1 and CDR2 loops are MNHEY and SVGAGI. Reading from cysteine to phenylalanine, the CDR3 counts 15 amino acids. The sequence is cut down to CDR3 DNA, 45 bases in frame from base 1. The trim is 6 bases for V and 2 bases for J, with a gap of 14 bases between the germline ends. Each collaborating institution followed its own protocols to collect whole blood in K2EDTA tubes. For TCRbeta analysis, collaborators shipped samples in one of three forms: frozen whole blood, isolated PBMCs, or DNA extracted from either of those sample types. The TCR comes from a middle-aged man with active COVID-19. In this chain, TRBV6-5 is recombined with TRBJ1-5; no confident D gene assignment can be made. Material for sequencing was peripheral blood. The DNA is TGTGCCAGCAGCGTTGCCGGGAGCCGCAATCAGCCCCAGCATTTT. It encodes CASSVAGSRNQPQHF.